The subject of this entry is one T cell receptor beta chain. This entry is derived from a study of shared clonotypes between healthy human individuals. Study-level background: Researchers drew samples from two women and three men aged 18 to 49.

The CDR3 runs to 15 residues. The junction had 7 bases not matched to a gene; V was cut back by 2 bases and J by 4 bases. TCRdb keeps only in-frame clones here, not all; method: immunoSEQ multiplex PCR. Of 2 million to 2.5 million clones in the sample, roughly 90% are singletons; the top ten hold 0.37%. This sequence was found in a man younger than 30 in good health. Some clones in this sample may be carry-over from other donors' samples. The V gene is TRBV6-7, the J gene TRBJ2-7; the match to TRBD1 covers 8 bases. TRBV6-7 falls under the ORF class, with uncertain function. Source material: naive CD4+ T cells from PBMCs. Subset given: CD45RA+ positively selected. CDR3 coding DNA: TGTGCCAGCAGTTACCCAAACAGGGGGATTTACGAGCAGTACTTC. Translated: CASSYPNRGIYEQYF.